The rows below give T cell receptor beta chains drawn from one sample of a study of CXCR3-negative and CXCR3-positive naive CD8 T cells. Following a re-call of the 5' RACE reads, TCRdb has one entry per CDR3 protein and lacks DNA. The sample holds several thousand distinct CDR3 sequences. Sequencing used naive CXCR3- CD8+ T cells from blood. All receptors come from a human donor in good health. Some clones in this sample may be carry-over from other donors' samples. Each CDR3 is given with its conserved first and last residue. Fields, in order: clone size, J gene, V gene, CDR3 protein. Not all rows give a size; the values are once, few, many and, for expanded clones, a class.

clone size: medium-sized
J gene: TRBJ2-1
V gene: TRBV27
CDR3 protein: CASVDGYNEQFF

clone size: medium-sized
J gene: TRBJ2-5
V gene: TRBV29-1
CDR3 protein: CSAGQGAEETQYF

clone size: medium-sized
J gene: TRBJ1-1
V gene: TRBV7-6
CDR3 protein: CASSFNTNTEAFF

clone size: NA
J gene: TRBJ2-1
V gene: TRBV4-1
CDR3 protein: CASSYTRTSDEQFF

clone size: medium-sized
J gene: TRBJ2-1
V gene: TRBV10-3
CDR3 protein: CATTKGHEQFF

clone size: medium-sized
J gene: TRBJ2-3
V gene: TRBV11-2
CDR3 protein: CASSLGGGGGDTQYF

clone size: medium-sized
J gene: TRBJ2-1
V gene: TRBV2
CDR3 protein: CASSIYGGRAEEQFF

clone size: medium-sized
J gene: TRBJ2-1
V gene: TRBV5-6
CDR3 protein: CASSWDRDLRGEQFF

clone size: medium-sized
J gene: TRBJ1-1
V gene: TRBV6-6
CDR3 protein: CASSYSIGGQGTEAFF

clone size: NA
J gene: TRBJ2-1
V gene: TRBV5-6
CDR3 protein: CASSLERDVFSSEQFF

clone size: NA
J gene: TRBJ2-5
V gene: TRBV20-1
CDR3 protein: CSATPLGGAKETQYF

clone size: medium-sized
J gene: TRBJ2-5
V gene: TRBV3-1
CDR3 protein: CASSQVDRSQETQYF

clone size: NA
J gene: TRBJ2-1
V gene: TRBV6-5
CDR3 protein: CASNQGAYNEQFF

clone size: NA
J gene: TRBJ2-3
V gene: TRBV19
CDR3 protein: CASSRPGQGPDTQYF

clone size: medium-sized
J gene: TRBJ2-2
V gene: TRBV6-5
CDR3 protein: CASTFSGELFF

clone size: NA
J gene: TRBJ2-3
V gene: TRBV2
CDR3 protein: CAAGEFGILGTDTQYF

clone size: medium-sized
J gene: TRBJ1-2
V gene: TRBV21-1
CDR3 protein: CASSKQAGYTF

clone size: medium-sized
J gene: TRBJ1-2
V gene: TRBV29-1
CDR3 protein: CSAGGGVDYGYTF

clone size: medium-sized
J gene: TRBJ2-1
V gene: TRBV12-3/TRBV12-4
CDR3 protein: CASTEDRRDEQFF

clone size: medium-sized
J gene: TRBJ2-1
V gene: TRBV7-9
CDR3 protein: CASSLAGTDGGEQFF

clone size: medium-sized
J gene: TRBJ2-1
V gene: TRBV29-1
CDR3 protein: CSVEVEAGGDEQFF

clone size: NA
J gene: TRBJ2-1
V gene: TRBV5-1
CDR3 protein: CASSPPEVVGGEQFF

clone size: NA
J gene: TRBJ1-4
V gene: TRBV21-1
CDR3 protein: CASSKPSWGCGGATNEKLFF

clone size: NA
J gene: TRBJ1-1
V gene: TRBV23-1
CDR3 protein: CASSHGVTTEAFF

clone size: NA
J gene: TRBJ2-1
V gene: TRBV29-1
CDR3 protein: CSVGDLWEGEQFF

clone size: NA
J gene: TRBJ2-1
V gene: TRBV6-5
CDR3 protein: CASSFGGPYGNEQFF

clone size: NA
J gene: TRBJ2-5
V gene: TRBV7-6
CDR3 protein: CASSYLGETQYF

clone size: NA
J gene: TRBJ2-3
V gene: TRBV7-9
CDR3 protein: CASSFGERRESDTQYF

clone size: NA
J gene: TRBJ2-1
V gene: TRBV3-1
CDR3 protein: CASSQDSGLNEQFF

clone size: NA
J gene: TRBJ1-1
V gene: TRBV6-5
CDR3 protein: CASTGQSNTEAFF